This TCR beta chain comes out of a study of T cells in Graves' hyperthyroidism and ophthalmopathy. General study results and limits: By a 13 V-J model, ophthalmopathy was set apart from stable hyperthyroidism.

Many counts were recorded for this clonotype. Antigen: not known. Template material for amplifying TCR beta CDR3 regions consisted of RNA transcripts. The HTBI primer set served for first-round RT-PCR of the TCR CDR3. TCRdb used MiXCR to reprocess the multiplex PCR reads, holding one entry per CDR3 protein. The repertoire includes 250,000 or so distinct CDR3 sequences, 13% to 15% of them detected once, and roughly 30% sits in the top ten. Germline CDR1 SQVTM, CDR2 ANQGSEA. J was trimmed by 4 bases and V by 6 bases; bases with no gene match: 4. The CDR3 runs to 12 residues. Patients aged 18 to 65 had newly diagnosed hyperthyroidism lasting under 2 months. Uncontrolled infection, other autoimmune disease, pregnancy or lactation disqualified patients from enrolment. The blood was taken when hyperthyroidism was first diagnosed, before any ophthalmopathy symptoms showed up.

The sequence was obtained from a woman in her 50s with Graves' hyperthyroidism that later progressed to Graves' ophthalmopathy. This chain uses TRBV29-1 with TRBJ1-2; TRBD1 agrees at 8 bases. The source material was blood. CDR3 amino acids: CSVRQGIYGYTF. The CDR3 DNA follows: TGCAGCGTACGACAGGGGATCTATGGCTACACCTTC.